A selection of T cell receptor beta chains follows, all from one sample in a study of identical twins. Using its own MiXCR run on the 5' RACE reads, TCRdb lists one record per CDR3 protein. This table has about 190,000 distinct CDR3 sequences, about 16% appearing once. The sample was also linked to a second study, of T cells expressing NK-cell markers.

Sequencing input: CD8+ T cells sorted from blood. These receptors all come from a woman younger than 35 in good health. The CDR3 runs from the conserved cysteine through the conserved F or W. Fields, in order: V gene, clone size, J gene, CDR3 protein. Where a row states a size, it is once, few, many or the class of an expanded clone; other rows omit it.

>TRBV15|few|TRBJ2-1
CATSRDPPGAAQFF
>TRBV6-2/TRBV6-3|many|TRBJ2-1
CASSLTSGHNEQFF
>TRBV9|.|TRBJ2-5
CASSVGGRLVQETQYF
>TRBV9|few|TRBJ1-4
CASSTLYLANEKLFF
>TRBV13|.|TRBJ2-3
CASSLMRTTDTQYF
>TRBV15|few|TRBJ2-7
CATSRDIAAGPSYEQYF
>TRBV12-3/TRBV12-4|few|TRBJ2-2
CASSPRPGTEGNGELFF
>TRBV30|few|TRBJ1-5
CAWRVGYNQPQHF
>TRBV6-1|.|TRBJ1-5
CASSVQDGSNQPQHF
>TRBV5-6|.|TRBJ2-5
CASSWAGTPRTQYF
>TRBV25-1|few|TRBJ1-6
CASSESQTENSPLHF
>TRBV9|many|TRBJ1-2
CASSPRRGGEGAIDYGYTF
>TRBV29-1|.|TRBJ1-1
CSVEEGVDTEAFF
>TRBV30|many|TRBJ2-7
CAWRPPTKGAYEQYF
>TRBV3-1|.|TRBJ2-5
CASSQDTVGEETQYF
>TRBV7-8|.|TRBJ2-7
CASSLIITGGTYEQYF
>TRBV6-1|few|TRBJ2-7
CASSGSPGYEQYF
>TRBV9|.|TRBJ1-2
CASSVAEAYGYTF
>TRBV7-9|.|TRBJ2-7
CASSPLSGGRLEQYF
>TRBV12-3/TRBV12-4|.|TRBJ1-1
CASSFSSTEAFF
>TRBV27|.|TRBJ1-2
CASKNRGNYGYTF
>TRBV13|.|TRBJ2-1
CASSSGVGEQFF
>TRBV10-3|few|TRBJ2-7
CAINEGGYEQYF
>TRBV9|.|TRBJ2-7
CASSVTWGGDEQYF
>TRBV9|few|TRBJ2-1
CASSPFAGGPGEQFF
>TRBV18|few|TRBJ2-3
CASSGPGNTDTQYF
>TRBV5-1|few|TRBJ2-5
CASSSAGVRETQYF
>TRBV14|.|TRBJ1-4
CASSQTSEKLFF
>TRBV13|few|TRBJ1-2
CASSLSETGYTF
>TRBV6-5|many|TRBJ1-1
CASSYGIEAFF
>TRBV5-5|few|TRBJ1-1
CASSPHRAMNTEAFF
>TRBV13|few|TRBJ1-1
CASSFQGRTEAFF
>TRBV27|few|TRBJ2-1
CASSFYPHTPHLFF
>TRBV5-1|.|TRBJ2-1
CASSLGVQGDDEQFF
>TRBV20-1|.|TRBJ2-1
CSAPKSVRSYNEQFF
>TRBV4-2|.|TRBJ2-4
CASSPSPILAGGLAKNIQYF
>TRBV19|.|TRBJ1-2
CASSMSVGYGYTF
>TRBV10-2|few|TRBJ2-1
CASIPTSGPYNEQFF
>TRBV10-3|.|TRBJ2-1
CASTRVVGNEQFF
>TRBV7-8|few|TRBJ1-6
CASSLGTAGNSPLHF
>TRBV30|.|TRBJ2-1
CAWSVGSFGEQFF
>TRBV12-3/TRBV12-4|.|TRBJ2-3
CASTSTPRGDAQYF